The 20 T cell receptor beta chains in this list originate from one sample, sequenced in a study of T cell changes during pregnancy in multiple sclerosis. The repertoire was sequenced with immunoSEQ multiplex PCR; TCRdb's copy has only in-frame clones and lacks some. This table holds 60,000 to 65,000 clones, roughly 90% found once. The specimen comprised peripheral blood, sampled in the first trimester of pregnancy. All receptors derive from a female donor with multiple sclerosis, enrolled in a pregnancy study.

The chain combines TRBV28 with TRBJ2-7; 11 nucleotides align to TRBD2. From germline, CDR1 is MDHEN and CDR2 SYDVKM. The ends lost 6 bases at V and 4 bases at J; junction bases unmatched: 8. This CDR3 comprises 15 residues. The CDR3 region has the DNA TGTGCCAGCAGCCGTCCCGGGACTAGCGGATACGAGCAGTACTTC. It specifies CASSRPGTSGYEQYF.

V is TRBV7-9 and J is TRBJ1-1; 10 bases match TRBD1. This CDR3 contains 14 residues. Germline V gives CDR1 SEHNR, CDR2 FQNEAQ (reference sequence). The trim removed 5 bases at V and 1 base at J, leaving 1 base unmatched. CDR3 loop: CASSRDRGNTEAFF. In DNA form, the CDR3 reads TGTGCCAGCAGCCGGGACAGGGGGAACACTGAAGCTTTCTTT.

The CDR3 sequence: CSVEGQLTGELFF. DNA of the CDR3: TGCAGCGTTGAGGGACAGTTAACCGGGGAGCTGTTTTTT. The chain has TRBV29-1 and TRBJ2-2; TRBD1 matches at 7 bases. The CDR3 length is 13 residues. From germline, CDR1 is SQVTM and CDR2 ANQGSEA. V lost 3 bases to trimming and J lost 5 bases; unmatched junction nucleotides: 3.

The chain combines TRBV15 with TRBJ2-7; 7 nucleotides agree with TRBD1. This CDR3 is built from 14 residues. Unmatched junction bases numbered 5, after V lost 3 bases and J lost 3 bases. Looked up from germline, CDR1 is LNHNV and CDR2 is YYDKDF (reference sequence). In DNA, the CDR3 is TGTGCCACCAGCAGGACAGGGTTGAACTACGAGCAGTACTTC. This translates into CATSRTGLNYEQYF. The full variable domain, rest sourced from reference TRBV15 and TRBJ2-7, is DAMVIQNPRYQVTQFGKPVTLSCSQTLNHNVMYWYQQKSSQAPKLLFHYYDKDFNNEADTPDNFQSRRPNTSFCFLDIRSPGLGDTAMYLCATSRTGLNYEQYFGPGTRLTVT.

The J gene is TRBJ2-5, the V gene TRBV25-1, with D unresolved. CDR3 size: 12 residues. Germline values: CDR1 MGHDK, CDR2 SYGVNS. The V gene lost 2 bases and the J gene lost 8 bases, with 9 bases spanning the gap. CDR3 in amino acids: CASSENWRTQYF. In DNA form, the CDR3 reads TGTGCCAGCAGTGAAAACTGGAGAACCCAGTACTTC. The variable domain in full, with the rest retrieved from reference TRBV25-1 and TRBJ2-5, is EADIYQTPRYLVIGTGKKITLECSQTMGHDKMYWYQQDPGMELHLIHYSYGVNSTEKGDLSSESTVSRIRTEHFPLTLESARPSHTSQYLCASSENWRTQYFGPGTRLLVL.

This rearrangement joins TRBV19 to TRBJ2-6; 8 nucleotides match TRBD1. V lost 7 bases to trimming and J lost 4 bases; unmatched junction nucleotides: 9. The germline V gene has CDR1 LNHDA and CDR2 SQIVND (reference sequence). The CDR3 consists of 16 residues. CDR3: CASTLTGASGANVLTF. Written as DNA, the CDR3 is TGTGCCAGTACCTTGACAGGGGCGTCCGGGGCCAACGTCCTGACTTTC.

The chain carries TRBV18 and TRBJ2-6, with a weak D call TRBD1 (5 bases). V was cut by 3 bases and J by 0 bases, with 15 bases left in between. Germline lookup yields CDR1 KGHSH and CDR2 LQKENI. The CDR3 runs to 18 residues. CDR3 coding DNA: TGTGCCAGCTCACCGGGCCCAGGGTCCAGCTCTGGGGCCAACGTCCTGACTTTC. Its translation: CASSPGPGSSSGANVLTF.

J is TRBJ2-1 and V is TRBV6-6; D is ambiguous. The germline V and J ends were trimmed by 8 bases and 0 bases, with 11 bases remaining between them. Germline CDR1 is MNHNY and CDR2 is SVGAGI (reference sequence). The CDR3 has 14 amino acids. The CDR3 DNA is TGTGCCAGCCGTTTGGCCCACTCCTACAATGAGCAGTTCTTC. It specifies CASRLAHSYNEQFF.

This clone showed up just once. This rearrangement joins TRBV14 to TRBJ2-7; TRBD1 aligns across 7 bases. The CDR3 contains 13 residues. The V segment lost 5 bases and the J segment 6 bases; nucleotides outside the gene matches: 7. Germline V gene data show CDR1 as SGHDN and CDR2 as FVKESK. Here the CDR3 DNA reads TGTGCCAGCAGCTACTATTCAGGGGGCGAGCAGTACTTC. Amino acid sequence: CASSYYSGGEQYF.

This clone was seen only a few times. J is TRBJ1-1 and V is TRBV9; TRBD1 is a possible D gene (6 bases). CDR3 length equals 14 residues. Germline-derived CDR1 and CDR2 are SGDLS and YYNGEE. V was pared by 4 bases and J by 1 base, with 11 bases between. CDR3 region: CASSSGQPNTEAFF. The DNA for the CDR3 is TGTGCCAGCAGCTCTGGACAGCCGAACACTGAAGCTTTCTTT.

V gene TRBV6-4 combines with J gene TRBJ1-1, with TRBD1 as a possible D gene (5 bases). Looked up from germline, CDR1 is MRHNA and CDR2 is SNTAGT. The CDR3 totals 16 residues. V was clipped by 5 bases and J by 3 bases, with 19 bases between them. CDR3 protein: CASSPPGGSRDTEAFF. The DNA of the CDR3 is TGTGCCAGCAGTCCCCCGGGGGGGAGTCGAGACACTGAAGCTTTCTTT.

V is TRBV18 and J is TRBJ2-7, with D maybe TRBD2 (5 bases). V lost 6 bases and J lost 4, with 16 bases in between. The germline V gene encodes CDR1 KGHSH and CDR2 LQKENI. The CDR3 is 14 residues long. CDR3 in DNA: TGTGCCAGCTCTCCTGCGGAGGCGTCTTACGAGCAGTACTTC. Translating gives CASSPAEASYEQYF.

The chain is built from TRBV6-5 and TRBJ2-7; D gene unclear. V was clipped by 0 bases and J by 0 bases, with 9 bases between them. From germline, CDR1 is MNHEY and CDR2 SVGAGI. This CDR3 has 15 residues. CDR3 loop: CASSYSSPVSYEQYF. CDR3 DNA sequence: TGTGCCAGCAGTTACTCAAGTCCGGTCTCCTACGAGCAGTACTTC.

V gene TRBV4-2 combines with J gene TRBJ1-1; D not resolved. V lost 2 bases and J 1 base, leaving 11 bases between the germline ends. The CDR3 has 15 amino acids. Looked up from germline, CDR1 is LGHNA and CDR2 is YNFKEQ. In nucleotides, the CDR3 is TGTGCCAGCAGCCAATTGAGCGGTAAGAACACTGAAGCTTTCTTT. Translating gives CASSQLSGKNTEAFF.

The chain employs TRBV27 and TRBJ2-7; TRBD2 agrees at 10 bases. This CDR3 spans 14 amino acids. Germline CDR1 MNHEY, CDR2 SMNVEV (reference sequence). V trimming: 7 bases; J trimming: 2 bases; junction bases outside the gene matches: 5. CDR3 sequence: CASKPGLAPYEQYF. The CDR3 DNA follows: TGTGCCAGCAAACCGGGACTAGCGCCCTACGAGCAGTACTTC.

This sequence joins TRBV25-1 and TRBJ1-1; 8 nucleotides align to TRBD1. CDR1 is MGHDK, CDR2 SYGVNS, per germline. J was trimmed by 0 bases and V by 4 bases; bases with no gene match: 1. The CDR3 is 14 residues long. The CDR3 is CASSGTGMNTEAFF. The CDR3 nucleotides read TGTGCCAGCAGTGGGACAGGGATGAACACTGAAGCTTTCTTT.

The rearrangement links TRBV7-6 to TRBJ2-2; 10 bases are a match to TRBD2. Germline values: CDR1 SGHVS, CDR2 FNYEAQ. CDR3 length: 18 residues. The J segment lost 5 bases and the V segment lost 2 bases, leaving 11 bases of the junction unmatched. The CDR3 reads CASSLISSGSGLTGELFF. The CDR3 nucleotides read TGTGCCAGCAGCTTAATATCTAGCGGGAGTGGTTTGACCGGGGAGCTGTTTTTT.

The chain employs TRBV19 and TRBJ1-1, with TRBD1 as a possible D gene (6 bases). Between the trimmed V and J ends, which lost 5 bases and 11 bases, there was a span of 21 bases. Germline loops: CDR1 LNHDA, CDR2 SQIVND (reference sequence). The CDR3 is 14 amino acids. CDR3 bases: TGTGCCAGTAGTCTACCCGGGACAACAAGTGGTGCTTTCTTT. Translated: CASSLPGTTSGAFF.

The V call is TRBV11-1, the J call TRBJ2-1; D is unclear. CDR3 size: 15 residues. Germline V CDR1 and CDR2: SGHAT, FQDESV (reference sequence). V gave up 1 base and J gave up 5 bases, with 12 bases separating them. As DNA, the CDR3 is TGTGCCAGCAGCTTAGAGGATCGGGTAGACAATGAGCAGTTCTTC. Its translation is CASSLEDRVDNEQFF. Full variable domain (missing parts from reference TRBV11-1 and TRBJ2-1): EAEVAQSPRYKITEKSQAVAFWCDPISGHATLYWYRQILGQGPELLVQFQDESVVDDSQLPKDRFSAERLKGVDSTLKIQPAELGDSAMYLCASSLEDRVDNEQFFGPGTRLTVL.

The rearrangement uses TRBV14 and TRBJ1-4; D is perhaps TRBD1 (6 bases). Looked up from germline, CDR1 is SGHDN and CDR2 is FVKESK. The V and J ends lost 3 bases and 0 bases respectively, with 11 bases between them. The CDR3 extends over 16 amino acids. CDR3: CASSHENRATNEKLFF. CDR3 nucleotide sequence: TGTGCCAGCAGCCACGAAAACAGGGCAACTAATGAAAAACTGTTTTTT.